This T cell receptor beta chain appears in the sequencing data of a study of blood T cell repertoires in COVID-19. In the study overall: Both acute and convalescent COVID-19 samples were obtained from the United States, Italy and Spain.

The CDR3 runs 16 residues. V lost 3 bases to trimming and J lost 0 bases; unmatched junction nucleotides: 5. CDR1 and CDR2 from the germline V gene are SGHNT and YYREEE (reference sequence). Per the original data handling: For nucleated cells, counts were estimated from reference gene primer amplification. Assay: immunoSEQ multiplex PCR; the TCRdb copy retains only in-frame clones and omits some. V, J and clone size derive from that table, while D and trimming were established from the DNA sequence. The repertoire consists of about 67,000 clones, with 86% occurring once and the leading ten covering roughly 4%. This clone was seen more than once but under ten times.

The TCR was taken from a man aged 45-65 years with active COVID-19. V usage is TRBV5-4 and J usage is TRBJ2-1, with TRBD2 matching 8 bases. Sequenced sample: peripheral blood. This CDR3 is CASSSRGGNSYNEQFF. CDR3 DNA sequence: TGTGCCAGCAGCTCCCGGGGGGGGAACTCCTACAATGAGCAGTTCTTC.